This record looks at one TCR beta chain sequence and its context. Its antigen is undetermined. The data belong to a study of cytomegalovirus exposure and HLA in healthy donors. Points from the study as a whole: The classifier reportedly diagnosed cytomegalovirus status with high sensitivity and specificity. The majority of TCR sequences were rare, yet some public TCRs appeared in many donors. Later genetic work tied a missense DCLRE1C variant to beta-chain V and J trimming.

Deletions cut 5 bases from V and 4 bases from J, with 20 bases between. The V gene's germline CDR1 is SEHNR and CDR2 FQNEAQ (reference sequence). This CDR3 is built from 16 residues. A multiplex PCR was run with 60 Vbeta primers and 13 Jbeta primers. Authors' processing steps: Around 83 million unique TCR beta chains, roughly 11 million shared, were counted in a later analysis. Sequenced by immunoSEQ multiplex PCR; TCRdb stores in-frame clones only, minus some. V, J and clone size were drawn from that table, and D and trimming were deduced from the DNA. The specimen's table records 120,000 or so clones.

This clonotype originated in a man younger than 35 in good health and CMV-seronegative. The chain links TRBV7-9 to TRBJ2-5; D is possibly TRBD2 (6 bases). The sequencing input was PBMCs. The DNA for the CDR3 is TGTGCCAGCAGCCTGCTCCCTGACGCTAGCGTAGAGACCCAGTACTTC. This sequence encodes CASSLLPDASVETQYF.